What follows describes a single TCR beta chain. Its antigen remains unknown. From its re-call of the 5' RACE reads, TCRdb lists each CDR3 protein once, without DNA. In total, the table holds over 120,000 distinct CDR3 sequences. This specimen belongs to a study of monozygotic twins with inflammatory bowel disease. Study-level points and caveats: Against healthy co-twins, IBD patients had lower TCRbeta diversity (measured by inverse Simpson). Immunosuppressive treatments differing between patients may have added repertoire variability.

The clonotype comes from a human donor with ulcerative colitis or Crohn's disease, or a healthy co-twin of an affected twin (not recorded which). Source material: blood.

The CDR3 protein is CASSFGTGMDGYTF. V and J are TRBV5-1 and TRBJ1-2; without DNA, the TCRdb call of TRBD1 cannot be checked. Looked up from germline, CDR1 is SGHRS and CDR2 is YFSETQ. The CDR3 has 14 residues.